A single sample gave rise to the 29 T cell receptor beta chains below, sequenced in a study of blood T cell repertoires in COVID-19. This table comes from immunoSEQ multiplex PCR, and its TCRdb copy is limited to in-frame clones, with some not included. The profile shows some 370,000 clones, around 87% of them singletons. The sequencing sample was made of peripheral blood. These receptors were obtained from a woman in her 30s with COVID-19, enrolled during active disease.

The J gene is TRBJ2-7, the V gene TRBV10-1, with 9 bases aligning to TRBD1. Germline lookup yields CDR1 WNHNN and CDR2 SYGVQD (reference sequence). This CDR3 has 15 residues. J was trimmed by 6 bases and V by 5 bases; bases with no gene match: 11. The CDR3 is CASSPYGQGIGEQYF. For the CDR3, the DNA is TGCGCCAGCAGTCCGTATGGACAGGGGATAGGCGAGCAGTACTTC.

The genes are TRBV10-1 and TRBJ2-1; 11 nucleotides match TRBD2. Losses at the gene ends were 1 base for V and 7 bases for J; bases not matched to a gene: 3. The CDR3 extends over 15 amino acids. Per germline, CDR1 WNHNN and CDR2 SYGVQD (reference sequence). CDR3 sequence reads: CASSELTSGRNEQFF. The CDR3 nucleotides read TGCGCCAGCAGTGAGTTAACTAGCGGGAGAAATGAGCAGTTCTTC.

V gene TRBV7-2 combines with J gene TRBJ2-5, with TRBD1 matching 11 bases. The CDR3 is 14 amino acids. Germline CDR1 is SGHTA and CDR2 is FQGNSA. V lost 5 bases, J lost 2 bases, and 1 base stayed unmatched. CDR3 nucleotides: TGTGCCAGCAGCCGGGACAGGGGGCAAGAGACCCAGTACTTC. This gives the protein CASSRDRGQETQYF.

CDR3 sequence (DNA): TGCGCCAGCAGCCAAGAAAGGGGAGGTGGCTACAATGAGCAGTTCTTC. Translating gives CASSQERGGGYNEQFF. This chain connects TRBV4-3 to TRBJ2-1, with a weak D call TRBD2 (6 bases). This CDR3 is built from 16 residues. With 0 bases removed from V and 3 bases from J, the gap between germline ends came to 12 bases. CDR1 and CDR2 (germline): LGHNA, YSLEER.

In this sample, this clone turned up many times. Other DNA sequences of this sample code for an identical CDR3. The CDR3, as DNA: TGTGCCACCAGCCCCCGGGACAGCTACGAGCAGTACTTC. Amino acids: CATSPRDSYEQYF. The gene calls are TRBV15 and TRBJ2-7; TRBD1 matches at 7 bases. This CDR3 spans 13 amino acids. CDR1 and CDR2 (germline): LNHNV, YYDKDF (reference sequence). The V gene end was trimmed by 5 bases and the J gene end by 3 bases; junction bases not matched to a gene: 4.

The V and J genes are TRBV5-4 and TRBJ2-1, with TRBD2 matching 10 bases. CDR1 and CDR2 (germline): SGHNT, YYREEE (reference sequence). Trimming removed 2 bases from V and 7 bases from J; junction bases left unmatched: 3. This CDR3 has 14 residues. CDR3 coding DNA: TGTGCCAGCAGCTTTCTAGCGGGAGTAAATGAGCAGTTCTTC. Translated, it gives CASSFLAGVNEQFF. Drawing the rest from reference TRBV5-4 and TRBJ2-1, the complete variable domain is ETGVTQSPTHLIKTRGQQVTLRCSSQSGHNTVSWYQQALGQGPQFIFQYYREEENGRGNFPPRFSGLQFPNYSSELNVNALELDDSALYLCASSFLAGVNEQFFGPGTRLTVL.

The chain combines TRBV10-1 with TRBJ2-7, with 8 bases lining up with TRBD2. The ends lost 4 bases at V and 2 bases at J; junction bases unmatched: 4. CDR3 size: 14 residues. Germline assignment: CDR1 WNHNN and CDR2 SYGVQD (reference sequence). The CDR3 region is CASSGPGLAYEQYF. Written as DNA, the CDR3 is TGCGCCAGCAGTGGCCCGGGACTAGCCTACGAGCAGTACTTC.

Only one count was recorded for this clone. This CDR3 is also generated by other DNA sequences in the sample. V and J are TRBV18 and TRBJ2-7, with 7 bases lining up with TRBD2. Germline lookup yields CDR1 KGHSH and CDR2 LQKENI. This CDR3 has 15 amino acids. The ends lost 2 bases at V and 0 bases at J; junction bases unmatched: 4. The chain's CDR3 is CASSPGGGPSYEQYF. The DNA for the CDR3 is TGTGCCAGCTCACCAGGGGGAGGGCCCTCCTACGAGCAGTACTTC.

This chain links TRBV9 with TRBJ1-6; D may be TRBD1 (5 bases). This CDR3 has 16 residues. Germline V gene data show CDR1 as SGDLS and CDR2 as YYNGEE. The V end lost 6 bases, the J end lost 7 bases, and 20 bases lay between the germline ends. The CDR3 sequence: CASTPGAREGNSPLHF. The CDR3 DNA reads TGTGCCAGCACCCCGGGAGCCAGGGAAGGAAATTCACCCCTCCACTTT.

The rearrangement links TRBV19 to TRBJ2-7, with D possibly TRBD1 on 6 matching bases. The CDR3 is 17 amino acids. V dropped 4 bases and J dropped 2 bases, with 21 bases sitting between them. Germline V gene data show CDR1 as LNHDA and CDR2 as SQIVND (reference sequence). The CDR3 sequence: CASSTAFTGLGTYEQYF. CDR3 in DNA: TGTGCCAGTAGTACCGCCTTTACAGGGTTGGGGACCTACGAGCAGTACTTC.

The J gene is TRBJ1-2, the V gene TRBV11-2; D is undetermined. The CDR3 runs 12 residues. Trimming shortened V by 3 bases and J by 8 bases, and 10 bases separated the two germline ends. Germline V CDR1 and CDR2: SGHAT, FQNNGV. CDR3 coding DNA: TGTGCCAGCAGCTTGAGGGAGCGCGGCTACACCTTC. This translates into CASSLRERGYTF. Drawing the rest from reference TRBV11-2 and TRBJ1-2, the complete variable domain is EAGVAQSPRYKIIEKRQSVAFWCNPISGHATLYWYQQILGQGPKLLIQFQNNGVVDDSQLPKDRFSAERLKGVDSTLKIQPAKLEDSAVYLCASSLRERGYTFGSGTRLTVV.

The V gene is TRBV19, the J gene TRBJ1-5; D is ambiguous. V was shortened by 2 bases and J by 7 bases, with 15 bases between the two germline ends. This CDR3 has 15 amino acids. The V gene's germline CDR1 is LNHDA and CDR2 SQIVND (reference sequence). The CDR3 DNA reads TGTGCCAGTAGTATATCGGCGGCGGGTTCACAGCCCCAGCATTTT. The encoded protein is CASSISAAGSQPQHF.

The rearrangement links TRBV18 to TRBJ1-4, with no clear D. Germline CDR1 KGHSH, CDR2 LQKENI. CDR3 length: 14 residues. V lost 4 bases, J lost 8 bases, and 14 bases lay in between. This CDR3 reads CASSRRGVFEKLFF. As DNA, the CDR3 is TGTGCCAGCTCACGGCGCGGGGTTTTCGAAAAACTGTTTTTT.

V and J are TRBV3-1 (or the pseudogene TRBV3-2) and TRBJ2-1; TRBD1 might be the D (7 bases). V was clipped by 1 base and J by 10 bases, with 14 bases between them. Germline-derived CDR1 and CDR2 are LGHDT and YNNKEL (reference sequence). CDR3 length: 14 amino acids. CDR3 protein: CASSQVEGAAEQFF. The CDR3 DNA is TGTGCCAGCAGCCAAGTGGAGGGGGCAGCGGAGCAGTTCTTC.

Only a few counts were recorded for this clone. The V call is TRBV6-4, the J call TRBJ2-2, with 8 bases lining up with TRBD2. Trimming took 6 bases from V and 1 from J; bases not matched to a gene: 1. CDR1 is MRHNA and CDR2 is SNTAGT in the germline V gene. The CDR3 is made up of 14 amino acids. The chain's CDR3 is CASRLAENTGELFF. Written as DNA, the CDR3 is TGTGCCAGCAGACTAGCGGAGAACACCGGGGAGCTGTTTTTT.

This chain links TRBV5-4 with TRBJ1-2; 9 bases align to TRBD1. The CDR3 sequence is 16 residues long. V was clipped by 3 bases and J by 3 bases; unmatched bases: 9. Germline lookup yields CDR1 SGHNT and CDR2 YYREEE (reference sequence). In DNA form, the CDR3 reads TGTGCCAGCAGCTCCTCGGGACAGGGATTAGACTATGGCTACACCTTC. Its translation is CASSSSGQGLDYGYTF.

The rearrangement joins TRBV10-2 to TRBJ1-1; TRBD1 agrees at 8 bases. The J segment lost 8 bases and the V segment lost 2 bases, leaving 4 bases of the junction unmatched. The CDR3 extends over 13 amino acids. CDR1 and CDR2 (germline): WSHSY, SAAADI. The CDR3 region is CASSERWDREAFF. The CDR3 bases are TGCGCCAGCAGTGAGAGATGGGACAGGGAAGCTTTCTTT.

The CDR3 DNA is TGTGCCTGGACGGCGGGAGGGACATACGAGCAGTACTTC. As protein: CAWTAGGTYEQYF. The chain joins TRBV30 to TRBJ2-7; TRBD2 aligns across 9 bases. The CDR3 spans 13 residues. V trimming: 4 bases; J trimming: 4 bases; junction bases outside the gene matches: 5. The germline V gene encodes CDR1 GTSNPN and CDR2 SVGIG (reference sequence).

CDR3 in amino acids: CASSQIAGGTDTQYF. Written as DNA, the CDR3 is TGTGCCAGCAGCCAGATAGCGGGAGGAACAGATACGCAGTATTTT. This sequence joins TRBV3-1 (or the pseudogene TRBV3-2) and TRBJ2-3, with TRBD2 matching over 10 bases. The germline V gene has CDR1 LGHDT and CDR2 YNNKEL (reference sequence). The CDR3 extends over 15 amino acids. The V segment lost 3 bases and the J segment 3 bases; nucleotides outside the gene matches: 3.

The table lists this clone with a few counts. The chain couples TRBV7-9 to TRBJ1-3; the match to TRBD1 covers 9 bases. The CDR3 is 19 amino acids. J gave up 0 bases and V 2 bases, and 11 bases lay outside the gene matches. Germline CDR1 is SEHNR and CDR2 is FQNEAQ (reference sequence). The CDR3 DNA is TGTGCCAGCAGCTTACAGACCATGTCGGACAGGGGCTCTGGAAACACCATATATTTT. Translation gives CASSLQTMSDRGSGNTIYF. The variable domain in full, completed from reference TRBV7-9 and TRBJ1-3, reads DTGVSQNPRHKITKRGQNVTFRCDPISEHNRLYWYRQTLGQGPEFLTYFQNEAQLEKSRLLSDRFSAERPKGSFSTLEIQRTEQGDSAMYLCASSLQTMSDRGSGNTIYFGEGSWLTVV.

The rearrangement links TRBV5-6 to TRBJ2-5, with 9 bases identical to TRBD1. Germline V gene data show CDR1 as SGHDT and CDR2 as YYEEEE. This CDR3 is 16 amino acids long. With V trimmed by 3 bases and J by 1 base, 7 bases remained unmatched. As DNA, the CDR3 is TGTGCCAGCAGCTGGGGGACAGGGTCCATCCAAGAGACCCAGTACTTC. It specifies CASSWGTGSIQETQYF.

V is TRBV29-1 and J is TRBJ2-3; maybe TRBD1 (6 bases). The V end lost 4 bases, the J end lost 0 bases, and 8 bases lay between the germline ends. Germline V gene lookup returns CDR1 SQVTM and CDR2 ANQGSEA. The CDR3 has 13 amino acids. CDR3 sequence: CSVGQASTDTQYF. CDR3 DNA: TGCAGCGTTGGACAGGCTAGCACAGATACGCAGTATTTT.

This clone came up a few times. V and J are TRBV11-3 and TRBJ2-1; 14 nucleotides match TRBD2. Germline CDR1 is SGHNT and CDR2 is YENEEA. With V trimmed by 5 bases and J by 9 bases, 15 bases remained unmatched. The CDR3 runs to 18 residues. The chain's CDR3 is CASSQAGTSGSLRVEQFF. CDR3 nucleotides: TGTGCCAGCAGCCAGGCTGGGACTAGCGGGAGCTTGAGGGTTGAGCAGTTCTTC.

In regard to this clone: The same CDR3 arises from other DNA sequences in this sample as well. The chain combines TRBV18 with TRBJ1-1; D ambiguous. The CDR3 runs 15 residues. Germline CDR1 is KGHSH and CDR2 is LQKENI. Trimming shortened V by 0 bases and J by 0 bases, and 8 bases separated the two germline ends. Written as DNA, the CDR3 is TGTGCCAGCTCACCACCAGGGAGGATGAACACTGAAGCTTTCTTT. Encoded protein: CASSPPGRMNTEAFF.

The chain couples TRBV27 to TRBJ2-7; 7 bases map to TRBD1. Germline CDR1 and CDR2: MNHEY and SMNVEV (reference sequence). V trimming: 5 bases; J trimming: 0 bases; junction bases outside the gene matches: 4. The CDR3 runs to 14 residues. CDR3 coding DNA: TGTGCCAGCAGTCCAGGACAGGTCTCCTACGAGCAGTACTTC. This gives the protein CASSPGQVSYEQYF.

The chain joins TRBV6-5 to TRBJ2-1, with D possibly matching TRBD1 (6 bases). V lost 8 bases to trimming and J lost 9 bases, with 11 bases between them. The germline gives CDR1 MNHEY, CDR2 SVGAGI. This CDR3 has 11 residues. The CDR3 spells CASFRGSEQFF. CDR3 coding DNA: TGTGCCAGCTTCAGGGGTAGTGAGCAGTTCTTC.

This clone was seen a single time. The rearrangement links TRBV6-4 to TRBJ2-2; 9 bases line up with TRBD2. In germline, CDR1 is MRHNA, CDR2 SNTAGT. CDR3 length: 16 residues. The ends lost 2 bases at V and 3 bases at J; junction bases unmatched: 4. The CDR3 spells CASSDIGGRDTGELFF. The CDR3 DNA reads TGTGCCAGCAGTGACATCGGCGGGAGGGACACCGGGGAGCTGTTTTTT.

This clone was counted once. The chain recombines TRBV27 with TRBJ2-7, with D uncertain. Germline values: CDR1 MNHEY, CDR2 SMNVEV (reference sequence). This CDR3 is 14 amino acids long. Trimming cost V 4 bases and J 3 bases, with 13 bases left between them. The CDR3 nucleotides are TGTGCCAGCAGTTCCATTCGAGGATACTACGAGCAGTACTTC. The encoded protein is CASSSIRGYYEQYF.

This rearrangement joins TRBV14 to TRBJ1-5, with 7 bases that match TRBD1. Germline values: CDR1 SGHDN, CDR2 FVKESK. The J segment lost 0 bases and the V segment lost 4 bases, leaving 12 bases of the junction unmatched. This CDR3 is 18 amino acids long. The CDR3 here is CASSRRDSGRYSNQPQHF. The CDR3 DNA reads TGTGCCAGCAGCCGACGGGACAGCGGACGATATAGCAATCAGCCCCAGCATTTT. Supplemented by reference TRBV14 and TRBJ1-5, the full variable domain reads EAGVTQFPSHSVIEKGQTVTLRCDPISGHDNLYWYRRVMGKEIKFLLHFVKESKQDESGMPNNRFLAERTGGTYSTLKVQPAELEDSGVYFCASSRRDSGRYSNQPQHFGDGTRLSIL.